Given below is one T cell receptor beta chain in context. Antigen unknown. Template switching created a universal primer site, and the cDNA included unique molecular identifiers. TCRdb reanalysed the 5' RACE reads using MiXCR and keeps one entry per CDR3 protein. The data contain fewer than 250,000 distinct CDR3 sequences, around 7.6% of them singletons. J was trimmed by 1 base and V by 5 bases; bases with no gene match: 6. Germline V lookup: CDR1 DFQATT, CDR2 SNEGSKA (reference sequence). The CDR3 covers 14 residues. This sample is drawn from a study of identical twins. Overall study findings and caveats: Out-of-frame beta chain sequences displayed weaker excess sharing between twins. Fewer insertions were carried by abundant cord blood beta clonotypes, but none was seen in memory repertoires.

This sample was shared with a second study, whose subject was yellow fever vaccine responses in identical twins.

The rearrangement links TRBV20-1 to TRBJ2-3, with 7 positions matching TRBD2. Sequencing input: CD8+ T cells sorted from blood. The clonotype originates from a woman younger than 35 in good health. The CDR3: CSALREEGTDTQYF. The DNA for the CDR3 is TGCAGTGCTCTACGGGAGGAAGGCACAGATACGCAGTATTTT.